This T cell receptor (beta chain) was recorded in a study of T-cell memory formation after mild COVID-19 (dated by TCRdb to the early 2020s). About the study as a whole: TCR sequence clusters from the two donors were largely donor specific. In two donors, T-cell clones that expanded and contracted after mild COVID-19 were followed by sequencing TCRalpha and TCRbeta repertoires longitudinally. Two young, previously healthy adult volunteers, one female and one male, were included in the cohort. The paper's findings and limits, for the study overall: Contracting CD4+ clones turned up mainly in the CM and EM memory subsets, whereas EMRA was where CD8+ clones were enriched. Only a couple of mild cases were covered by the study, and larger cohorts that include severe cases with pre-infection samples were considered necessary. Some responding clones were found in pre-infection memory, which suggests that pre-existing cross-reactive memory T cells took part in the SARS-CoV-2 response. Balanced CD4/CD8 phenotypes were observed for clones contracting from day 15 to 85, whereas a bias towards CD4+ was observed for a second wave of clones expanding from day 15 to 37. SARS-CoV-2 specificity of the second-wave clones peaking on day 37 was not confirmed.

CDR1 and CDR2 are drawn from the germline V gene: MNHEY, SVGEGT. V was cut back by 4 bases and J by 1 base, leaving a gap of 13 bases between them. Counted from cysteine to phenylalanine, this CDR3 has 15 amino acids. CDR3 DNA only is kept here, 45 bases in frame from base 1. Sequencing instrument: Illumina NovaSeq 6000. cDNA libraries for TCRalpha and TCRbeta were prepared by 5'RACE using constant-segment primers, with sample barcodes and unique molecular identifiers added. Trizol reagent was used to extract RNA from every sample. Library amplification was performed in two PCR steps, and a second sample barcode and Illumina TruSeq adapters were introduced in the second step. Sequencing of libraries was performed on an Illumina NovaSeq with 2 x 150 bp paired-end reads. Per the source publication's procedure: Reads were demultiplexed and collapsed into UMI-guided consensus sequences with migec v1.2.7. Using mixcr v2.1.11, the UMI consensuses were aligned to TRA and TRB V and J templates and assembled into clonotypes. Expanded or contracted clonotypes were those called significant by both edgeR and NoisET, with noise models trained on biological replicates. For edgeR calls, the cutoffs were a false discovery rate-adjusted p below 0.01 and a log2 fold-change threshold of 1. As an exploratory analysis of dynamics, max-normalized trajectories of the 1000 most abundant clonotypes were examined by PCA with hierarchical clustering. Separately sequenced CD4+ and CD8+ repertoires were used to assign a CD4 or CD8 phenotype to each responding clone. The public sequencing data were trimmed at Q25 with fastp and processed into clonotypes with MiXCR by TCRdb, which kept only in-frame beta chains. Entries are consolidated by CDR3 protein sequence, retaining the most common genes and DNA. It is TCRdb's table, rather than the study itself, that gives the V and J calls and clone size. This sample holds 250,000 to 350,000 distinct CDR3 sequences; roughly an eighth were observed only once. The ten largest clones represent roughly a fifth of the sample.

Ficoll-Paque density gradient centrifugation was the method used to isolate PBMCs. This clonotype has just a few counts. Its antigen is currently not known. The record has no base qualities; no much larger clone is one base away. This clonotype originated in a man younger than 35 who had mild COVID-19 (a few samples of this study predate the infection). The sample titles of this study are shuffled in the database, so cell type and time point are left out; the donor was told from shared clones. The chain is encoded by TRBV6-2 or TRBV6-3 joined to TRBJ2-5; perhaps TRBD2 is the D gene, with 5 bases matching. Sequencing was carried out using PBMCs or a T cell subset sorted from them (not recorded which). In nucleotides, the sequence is TGTGCCAGCAGTTTCCCCGGACTGGGCCAAGAGACCCAGTACTTC. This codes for CASSFPGLGQETQYF.